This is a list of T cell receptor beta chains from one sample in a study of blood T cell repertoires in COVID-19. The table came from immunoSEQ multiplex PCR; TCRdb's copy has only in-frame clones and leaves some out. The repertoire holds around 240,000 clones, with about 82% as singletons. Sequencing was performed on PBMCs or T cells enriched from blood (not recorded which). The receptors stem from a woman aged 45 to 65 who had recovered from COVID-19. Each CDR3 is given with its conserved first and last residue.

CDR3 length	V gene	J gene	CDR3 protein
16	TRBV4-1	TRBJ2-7	CASSQDRGGGAYEQYF
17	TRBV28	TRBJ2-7	CASSGTLDWISGYEQYF
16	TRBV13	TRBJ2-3	CASSLRTSGLTDTQYF
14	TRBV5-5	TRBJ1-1	CASSLFTGNTEAFF
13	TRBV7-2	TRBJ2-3	CASSFVAQDTQYF
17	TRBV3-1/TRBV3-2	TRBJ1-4	CASSQGGGRVLDEKLFF
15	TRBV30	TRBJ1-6	CAWSVRFSYNSPLHF
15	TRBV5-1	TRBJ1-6	CASSLTLSYNSPLHF
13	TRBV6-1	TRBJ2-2	CGGKRGQNGELFF
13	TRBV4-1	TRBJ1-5	CASSLQDYQPQHF
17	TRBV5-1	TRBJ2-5	CASSLAAGQGAGETQYF
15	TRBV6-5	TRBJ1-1	CASSYSWQGAAEAFF